A selection of T cell receptor beta chains follows, all from one sample in a study of blood T cell repertoires in COVID-19. Here immunoSEQ multiplex PCR was the method, and the copy in TCRdb shows in-frame clones only, minus some. Of some 250,000 clones listed, approximately 91% are singletons. Specimen: peripheral blood. These receptors all come from a woman aged 30 to 39 with acute or convalescent COVID-19. The CDR3 runs from the conserved cysteine through the conserved F or W. The D gene is left open where the match is weak. Not every row has a clone size; where given, it reads once, few, many or a size class.

j_call v_call clone_size d_call cdr3_aa cdr3_nt
TRBJ2-1 TRBV4-3 NA TRBD2 CASSYSGRAEQFF TGCGCCAGCAGCTATAGCGGGAGGGCTGAGCAGTTCTTC
TRBJ2-1 TRBV5-1 NA TRBD2 CASREGLPNYNEQFF TGCGCCAGCAGGGAGGGACTACCGAACTACAATGAGCAGTTCTTC
TRBJ2-2 TRBV19 NA TRBD1 CASISPGQGRGELFF TGTGCCAGTATCTCCCCCGGACAGGGTCGGGGGGAGCTGTTTTTT
TRBJ2-7 TRBV11-3 NA NA CASSFGLEIYEQYF TGTGCCAGCAGCTTCGGACTGGAGATCTACGAGCAGTACTTC
TRBJ1-5 TRBV19 NA NA CASQQGYSNQPQHF TGTGCCAGCCAACAGGGATATAGCAATCAGCCCCAGCATTTT
TRBJ1-6 TRBV30 few NA CAWSVRGINSPLHF TGTGCCTGGAGTGTTCGGGGAATTAATTCACCCCTCCACTTT
TRBJ1-6 TRBV7-9 NA NA CASSPRGQVNSPLHF TGTGCCAGCAGCCCAAGGGGACAAGTTAATTCACCCCTCCACTTT
TRBJ2-1 TRBV28 NA NA CASRLGQNNEQFF TGTGCCAGCAGACTAGGTCAGAACAATGAGCAGTTCTTC
TRBJ2-2 TRBV19 once TRBD1 CASSIVGQGLPARGELFF TGTGCCAGTAGTATAGTGGGACAGGGGCTCCCCGCTAGAGGGGAGCTGTTTTTT
TRBJ2-3 TRBV24-1 NA TRBD1 CATSAGTGSTDTQYF TGTGCCACCAGTGCCGGGACAGGGTCCACAGATACGCAGTATTTT
TRBJ2-2 TRBV7-2 NA NA CASSFSRASTGELFF TGTGCCAGCAGCTTCTCCAGGGCGAGCACCGGGGAGCTGTTTTTT
TRBJ2-1 TRBV23-1 NA NA CASSHPRTAYNEQFF TGCGCCAGCAGTCACCCGAGGACAGCATACAATGAGCAGTTCTTC
TRBJ2-7 TRBV12-3/TRBV12-4 few TRBD1 CASSFTHRGEQYF TGTGCCAGCAGTTTCACTCACAGGGGCGAGCAGTACTTC
TRBJ2-2 TRBV6-2/TRBV6-3 NA TRBD2 CASSYSGTSGWNTGELFF TGTGCCAGCAGTTACTCCGGGACTAGCGGATGGAACACCGGGGAGCTGTTTTTT
TRBJ2-1 TRBV6-2/TRBV6-3 few TRBD2 CASSYGTSGPNEQFF TGTGCCAGCAGTTACGGGACTAGCGGACCCAATGAGCAGTTCTTC
TRBJ2-2 TRBV5-6 NA TRBD1 CASSFGGRGQGASGELFF TGTGCCAGCAGCTTCGGGGGAAGGGGACAGGGGGCCTCCGGGGAGCTGTTTTTT
TRBJ2-7 TRBV6-6 NA NA CASSQVPLGAKLSGYYEQYF TGTGCCAGCAGCCAAGTGCCCCTTGGGGCAAAGCTTAGCGGATACTACGAGCAGTACTTC
TRBJ1-5 TRBV3-1/TRBV3-2 NA NA CASSQSLDYNQPQHF TGTGCCAGCAGCCAATCGTTAGACTACAATCAGCCCCAGCATTTT
TRBJ2-5 TRBV27 NA TRBD2 CASSLLLSGRWETQYF TGTGCCAGCAGTTTATTGTTAAGCGGGAGATGGGAGACCCAGTACTTC
TRBJ2-3 TRBV24-1 NA NA CATSEPGAADTQYF TGTGCCACCAGTGAGCCGGGAGCAGCAGATACGCAGTATTTT
TRBJ1-5 TRBV12-3/TRBV12-4 NA TRBD1 CASSRGSNQPQHF TGTGCCAGCAGCAGGGGGAGCAATCAGCCCCAGCATTTT
TRBJ2-7 TRBV19 NA NA CASTPIDGGVGEQYF TGTGCCAGTACTCCAATCGACGGGGGAGTTGGCGAGCAGTACTTC
TRBJ2-7 TRBV3-1/TRBV3-2 NA NA CASSQGGPSEQYF TGTGCCAGCAGCCAAGGAGGTCCCTCCGAGCAGTACTTC
TRBJ2-7 TRBV12-3/TRBV12-4 NA NA CASSKTGSYEQYF TGTGCCAGCAGTAAGACAGGATCCTACGAGCAGTACTTC
TRBJ1-1 TRBV6-2/TRBV6-3 NA NA CASNPSVGAEAFF TGTGCCAGCAACCCCAGCGTAGGAGCTGAAGCTTTCTTT
TRBJ2-7 TRBV24-1 NA TRBD1 CATSRDRASEQYF TGTGCCACCAGTCGAGACAGGGCCTCCGAGCAGTACTTC
TRBJ1-2 TRBV6-5 NA NA CASSFGDGYTF TGTGCCAGCAGTTTCGGAGATGGCTACACCTTC
TRBJ1-6 TRBV19 few NA CASGGGPYNSPLHF TGTGCCAGTGGCGGGGGCCCCTATAATTCACCCCTCCACTTT
TRBJ2-3 TRBV5-4 NA TRBD1 CASSLGQGPPTDTQYF TGTGCCAGCAGCTTGGGACAGGGACCCCCTACAGATACGCAGTATTTT
TRBJ1-1 TRBV18 once NA CASSVERGITEAFF TGTGCCAGCTCAGTTGAGAGGGGGATCACTGAAGCTTTCTTT
TRBJ2-3 TRBV19 NA TRBD2 CASSPGLAETDTQYF TGTGCCAGTAGTCCCGGACTAGCGGAGACAGATACGCAGTATTTT
TRBJ2-2 TRBV6-5 NA NA CASTGTGETGELFF TGTGCCAGTACCGGAACAGGCGAAACCGGGGAGCTGTTTTTT
TRBJ1-1 TRBV30 NA NA CAWRQGNTEAFF TGTGCCTGGAGACAGGGGAACACTGAAGCTTTCTTT
TRBJ2-1 TRBV9 NA NA CASSVVDTGEGGEQFF TGTGCCAGCAGCGTAGTGGACACCGGGGAGGGGGGTGAGCAGTTCTTC
TRBJ1-5 TRBV19 NA TRBD1 CASRTGFGPQHF TGTGCCAGTAGGACAGGGTTTGGGCCCCAGCATTTT
TRBJ1-3 TRBV10-3 NA NA CAIITDTVNTIYF TGTGCCATCATTACGGACACGGTTAACACCATATATTTT
TRBJ2-7 TRBV18 NA TRBD1 CASSPLTGGPYEQYF TGTGCCAGCTCACCACTGACAGGGGGCCCCTACGAGCAGTACTTC
TRBJ1-1 TRBV19 once TRBD1 CASSSGQGEAFF TGTGCCAGTAGTTCCGGACAGGGGGAAGCTTTCTTT
TRBJ2-7 TRBV25-1 once NA CASSADSSYEQYF TGTGCCAGCAGCGCGGATAGCTCCTACGAGCAGTACTTC
TRBJ2-1 TRBV6-6 NA NA CASSPLGRGPNEQFF TGTGCCAGCAGTCCCCTTGGGCGGGGTCCCAATGAGCAGTTCTTC
TRBJ1-1 TRBV2 NA NA CASSVDRRATEAFF TGTGCCAGCAGTGTGGACAGACGGGCCACTGAAGCTTTCTTT
TRBJ2-3 TRBV10-3 NA TRBD2 CAISVAGDTQYF TGTGCCATCAGCGTAGCGGGAGATACGCAGTATTTT
TRBJ2-7 TRBV10-3 few TRBD1 CAISDRQGLRLHEQYF TGTGCCATCAGTGATCGACAGGGGTTGAGGCTCCACGAGCAGTACTTC
TRBJ2-3 TRBV4-3 NA NA CASSQDSGVDTQYF TGCGCCAGCAGCCAAGATTCCGGGGTGGATACGCAGTATTTT
TRBJ2-4 TRBV24-1 NA NA CATSGDNGDIQYF TGTGCCACCAGTGGGGACAACGGGGACATTCAGTACTTC
TRBJ1-4 TRBV12-5 NA NA CASGSHRVDEKLFF TGTGCTAGTGGCTCCCACAGGGTAGATGAAAAACTGTTTTTT
TRBJ1-6 TRBV10-1 NA NA CASRSDSYNSPLHF TGCGCCAGCAGATCGGACAGCTATAATTCACCCCTCCACTTT
TRBJ2-7 TRBV27 NA TRBD2 CASRWGTSSYEQYF TGTGCCAGCAGATGGGGGACTAGCAGCTACGAGCAGTACTTC
TRBJ2-7 TRBV6-5 NA TRBD2 CASKGSGFYEQYF TGTGCCAGCAAGGGTAGCGGGTTTTACGAGCAGTACTTC
TRBJ1-1 TRBV19 few NA CASSIRGHTNTEAFF TGTGCCAGTAGTATTAGAGGACACACGAACACTGAAGCTTTCTTT
TRBJ2-1 TRBV9 NA TRBD2 CASSVGLAGVDEQFF TGTGCCAGCAGCGTAGGACTAGCGGGAGTGGATGAGCAGTTCTTC